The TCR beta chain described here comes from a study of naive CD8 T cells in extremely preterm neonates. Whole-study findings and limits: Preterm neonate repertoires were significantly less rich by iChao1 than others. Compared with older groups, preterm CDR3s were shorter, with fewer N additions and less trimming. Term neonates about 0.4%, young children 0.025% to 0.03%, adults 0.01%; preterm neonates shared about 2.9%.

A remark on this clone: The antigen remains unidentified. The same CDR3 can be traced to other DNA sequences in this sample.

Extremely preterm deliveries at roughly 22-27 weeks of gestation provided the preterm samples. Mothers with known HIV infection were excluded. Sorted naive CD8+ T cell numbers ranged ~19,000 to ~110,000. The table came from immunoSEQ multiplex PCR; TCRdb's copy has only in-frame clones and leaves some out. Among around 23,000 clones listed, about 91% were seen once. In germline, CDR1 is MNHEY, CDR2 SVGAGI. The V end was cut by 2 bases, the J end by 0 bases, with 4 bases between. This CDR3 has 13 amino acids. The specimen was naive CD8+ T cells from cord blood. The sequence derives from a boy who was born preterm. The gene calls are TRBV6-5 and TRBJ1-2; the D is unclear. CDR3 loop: CASSYRTNYGYTF. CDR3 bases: TGTGCCAGCAGTTACAGAACTAACTATGGCTACACCTTC.